These T cell receptor beta chains were read from a single sample in a study of T cell responses to AZD1222 COVID-19 vaccine. TCRdb's copy holds only in-frame clones and misses some; the assay was immunoSEQ multiplex PCR. The table lists some 100,000 clones, approximately 91% of them singletons. Sample: peripheral blood, taken on day 0 of AZD1222 vaccination. These TCRs come from an adult in good health. Both conserved end residues are part of each CDR3. D genes are given only for firm matches. Size values are once, few and many counts, or a class for expanded clones, and some rows have none.

v_gene	d_gene	j_gene	abundance	len	CDR3aa	CDR3nt
TRBV13	TRBD1	TRBJ2-3	NA	15	CASSTGTGGTDTQYF	TGTGCCAGCAGCACCGGGACAGGGGGGACAGATACGCAGTATTTT
TRBV20-1	TRBD2	TRBJ2-5	NA	15	CSASSSGGLMETQYF	TGCAGTGCTAGTTCTAGCGGGGGGCTTATGGAGACCCAGTACTTC
TRBV9	TRBD2	TRBJ2-2	NA	16	CASSVVSSGNTGELFF	TGTGCCAGCAGCGTAGTTTCTAGCGGGAACACCGGGGAGCTGTTTTTT
TRBV5-5	TRBD1	TRBJ1-5	NA	15	CASSPEDRGDQPQHF	TGTGCCAGCAGCCCTGAGGACAGGGGGGATCAGCCCCAGCATTTT
TRBV19	NA	TRBJ1-5	NA	14	CASIKSGGVEPQHF	TGTGCCAGTATCAAATCTGGGGGGGTAGAGCCCCAGCATTTT
TRBV10-3	NA	TRBJ2-2	NA	13	CAIKEGGTGELFF	TGTGCCATCAAAGAGGGGGGGACCGGGGAGCTGTTTTTT
TRBV7-6	NA	TRBJ1-1	NA	14	CASSRRQADTEAFF	TGTGCCAGCAGTCGACGACAGGCCGACACTGAAGCTTTCTTT
TRBV27	NA	TRBJ1-1	NA	11	CATGTNTEAFF	TGTGCCACCGGTACGAACACTGAAGCTTTCTTT
TRBV27	NA	TRBJ1-1	few	14	CASSFTERNTEAFF	TGTGCCAGCAGTTTCACAGAAAGGAACACTGAAGCTTTCTTT
TRBV24-1	NA	TRBJ1-1	NA	13	CATRVQGYTEAFF	TGTGCCACCAGGGTACAGGGATACACTGAAGCTTTCTTT
TRBV5-5	NA	TRBJ1-2	NA	13	CASSLGTDYGYTF	TGTGCCAGCAGCTTGGGGACTGACTATGGCTACACCTTC
TRBV10-2	NA	TRBJ1-2	NA	13	CASRGQGAGGYTF	TGCGCCAGCAGGGGGCAAGGGGCGGGAGGCTACACCTTC
TRBV18	NA	TRBJ1-1	NA	12	CASSLWGDEAFF	TGTGCCAGCTCACTATGGGGGGATGAAGCTTTCTTT
TRBV6-1	TRBD2	TRBJ2-7	once	17	CASSGVSGGLFSYEQYF	TGTGCCAGCAGTGGGGTTAGCGGGGGTCTTTTCTCCTACGAGCAGTACTTC
TRBV4-3	NA	TRBJ1-1	NA	13	CASSQGVGGTAFF	TGCGCCAGCAGCCAAGGGGTTGGAGGGACGGCTTTCTTT
TRBV25-1	NA	TRBJ1-6	NA	13	CASSRVRNSPLHF	TGTGCCAGCAGCAGGGTAAGGAATTCACCCCTCCACTTT
TRBV27	TRBD1	TRBJ1-2	NA	14	CASSLGTGGFGYTF	TGTGCCAGCAGTTTAGGGACAGGGGGCTTTGGCTACACCTTC
TRBV7-9	NA	TRBJ1-1	NA	13	CASSLAGDTEAFF	TGTGCCAGCAGCTTAGCTGGAGACACTGAAGCTTTCTTT
TRBV6-2/TRBV6-3	TRBD2	TRBJ2-3	NA	14	CASSYVTSADTQYF	TGTGCCAGCAGTTACGTCACTAGCGCGGATACGCAGTATTTT
TRBV5-1	NA	TRBJ2-2	NA	13	CASSLANTGELFF	TGCGCCAGCAGCTTAGCAAACACCGGGGAGCTGTTTTTT
TRBV5-6	NA	TRBJ2-1	NA	17	CASSLYEGLSSYNEQFF	TGTGCCAGCAGCTTATACGAGGGGCTGAGCTCCTACAATGAGCAGTTCTTC
TRBV11-2	NA	TRBJ2-2	NA	15	CASSLETGWTGELFF	TGTGCCAGCAGCTTGGAGACAGGTTGGACCGGGGAGCTGTTTTTT
TRBV7-9	TRBD1	TRBJ1-1	once	15	CASSLATGMNTEAFF	TGTGCCAGCAGCTTAGCGACAGGGATGAACACTGAAGCTTTCTTT
TRBV7-9	NA	TRBJ1-3	NA	12	CASSSTANTIYF	TGTGCCAGCAGCTCGACGGCAAACACCATATATTTT
TRBV5-1	NA	TRBJ2-7	NA	13	CASRRTASYEQYF	TGCGCCAGCAGACGGACAGCCTCCTACGAGCAGTACTTC